The 18 T cell receptor beta chains below come from one sample, sequenced in a study of cytomegalovirus exposure and HLA in healthy donors. Here immunoSEQ multiplex PCR was the method, and the copy in TCRdb shows in-frame clones only, minus some. The sample lists about 160,000 clones; about 90% were seen once. The sample was PBMCs. These receptor sequences come from a woman between 25 and 40 years old in good health and CMV-seronegative.

V is TRBV2 and J is TRBJ2-5, with D perhaps assigned TRBD1 or TRBD2 (6 bases each). From germline, CDR1 is SNHLY and CDR2 FYNNEI. The V end lost 6 bases, the J end lost 5 bases, and 16 bases lay between the germline ends. This CDR3 spans 14 amino acids. CDR3 sequence: CASSIQGLGETQYF. CDR3 coding DNA: TGTGCCAGCAGCATACAGGGACTCGGGGAGACCCAGTACTTC.

The V gene is TRBV10-2, the J gene TRBJ2-2; tentative D call: TRBD1 (5 bases). Trimming removed 4 bases from V and 5 bases from J, with 11 bases in between. Germline lookup yields CDR1 WSHSY and CDR2 SAAADI. CDR3 length: 14 residues. DNA of the CDR3: TGCGCCAGCAGTGTTGGGGCGCAAACCGGGGAGCTGTTTTTT. This gives the protein CASSVGAQTGELFF.

This chain joins TRBV7-3 and TRBJ2-1; D tentatively fits TRBD1 or TRBD2 (5 bases each). CDR1 is SGHTA and CDR2 is FQGTGA in the germline V gene. The CDR3 length is 15 residues. The V end was cut by 5 bases, the J end by 0 bases, with 11 bases between. CDR3 region: CASSPQGPSYNEQFF. The CDR3 nucleotides are TGTGCCAGCAGCCCTCAGGGACCCTCCTACAATGAGCAGTTCTTC.

The genes are TRBV7-2 and TRBJ2-7; D tentatively reads TRBD1 or TRBD2 (5 bases each). The CDR3 extends over 15 amino acids. CDR1 SGHTA and CDR2 FQGNSA come from the germline V gene. Trimming shortened V by 5 bases and J by 4 bases, and 18 bases separated the two germline ends. This CDR3 reads CASSPPGRDRYEQYF. The CDR3 DNA is TGTGCCAGCAGCCCCCCCGGACGGGACCGGTACGAGCAGTACTTC. The full variable domain, in which reference TRBV7-2 and TRBJ2-7 provide the parts outside the CDR3, is GAGVSQSPSNKVTEKGKDVELRCDPISGHTALYWYRQSLGQGLEFLIYFQGNSAPDKSGLPSDRFSAERTGGSVSTLTIQRTQQEDSAVYLCASSPPGRDRYEQYFGPGTRLTVT.

V and J are TRBV13 and TRBJ1-1; 9 bases align to TRBD1. V trimming: 1 base; J trimming: 6 bases; junction bases outside the gene matches: 6. The germline V gene encodes CDR1 PRHDT and CDR2 FYEKMQ (reference sequence). The CDR3 sequence is 15 residues long. The DNA of the CDR3 is TGTGCCAGCAGCTTAGAAGGGACAGGGACCCCTGAAGCTTTCTTT. Protein product: CASSLEGTGTPEAFF. The entire variable domain, with the rest obtained from reference TRBV13 and TRBJ1-1, is as follows: AAGVIQSPRHLIKEKRETATLKCYPIPRHDTVYWYQQGPGQDPQFLISFYEKMQSDKGSIPDRFSAQQFSDYHSELNMSSLELGDSALYFCASSLEGTGTPEAFFGQGTRLTVV.

This CDR3 is CASSSVSDSYEQYF. DNA for the CDR3: TGTGCCAGCAGCTCCGTATCTGATTCCTACGAGCAGTACTTC. This sequence joins TRBV7-9 and TRBJ2-7, with D unresolved. This CDR3 comprises 14 residues. The ends were cut back, 4 bases at V and 1 base at J, with 11 bases in the middle. Germline V CDR1 and CDR2: SEHNR, FQNEAQ (reference sequence).

V gene TRBV4-2 combines with J gene TRBJ2-1; D uncertain. This CDR3 has 14 amino acids. From germline, CDR1 is LGHNA and CDR2 YNFKEQ. V shed 7 bases and J shed 2 bases, with 12 bases lying between them. The CDR3 here is CASTPAGTYNEQFF. For the CDR3, the DNA is TGTGCCAGCACTCCCGCCGGAACCTACAATGAGCAGTTCTTC.

The CDR3 loop reads CASSLDRAGNTIYF. In DNA form, the CDR3 reads TGTGCCAGCAGCTTGGACAGGGCTGGAAACACCATATATTTT. The genes are TRBV5-6 and TRBJ1-3; perhaps TRBD1 as D (6 bases). The CDR3 runs to 14 residues. Germline loops: CDR1 SGHDT, CDR2 YYEEEE. V lost 0 bases, J lost 2 bases, and 6 bases lay in between.

The sample holds a few counts of this clone. This chain uses TRBV6-1 with TRBJ2-1; 8 bases align to TRBD1. This CDR3 region has 15 residues. Trimming removed 7 bases from V and 5 bases from J; junction bases left unmatched: 10. Germline V gene lookup returns CDR1 MNHNS and CDR2 SASEGT. CDR3 protein: CASIFRDRTHNEQFF. As DNA, the CDR3 is TGTGCCAGCATCTTCCGGGACAGGACACACAATGAGCAGTTCTTC.

The chain employs TRBV5-4 and TRBJ2-2, with D perhaps matching TRBD2 (5 bases). Per germline, CDR1 SGHNT and CDR2 YYREEE (reference sequence). This CDR3 comprises 15 residues. Deletions cut 4 bases from V and 5 bases from J, with 15 bases between. As DNA, the CDR3 is TGTGCCAGCAGCCAGGCCGGGTCGGGGACCGGGGAGCTGTTTTTT. This codes for CASSQAGSGTGELFF. The entire variable domain, with the rest obtained from reference TRBV5-4 and TRBJ2-2, is as follows: ETGVTQSPTHLIKTRGQQVTLRCSSQSGHNTVSWYQQALGQGPQFIFQYYREEENGRGNFPPRFSGLQFPNYSSELNVNALELDDSALYLCASSQAGSGTGELFFGEGSRLTVL.

This clone has just a few counts. This chain connects TRBV6-6 to TRBJ1-5, with no clear D. In germline, CDR1 is MNHNY, CDR2 SVGAGI (reference sequence). Between the trimmed V and J ends, which lost 0 bases and 6 bases, there was a span of 6 bases. The CDR3 length is 13 residues. The CDR3: CASSYSSGQPQHF. Here the CDR3 DNA reads TGTGCCAGCAGTTACTCGAGCGGTCAGCCCCAGCATTTT.

The chain has TRBV6-5 and TRBJ1-2; 7 nucleotides agree with TRBD1. Germline V gene sequence: CDR1 MNHEY, CDR2 SVGAGI. The CDR3 spans 13 residues. J lost 3 bases, V lost 5 bases, and 3 bases had no gene match. CDR3 region: CASSTGAYYGYTF. CDR3 coding DNA: TGTGCCAGCAGTACAGGGGCGTACTATGGCTACACCTTC.

Turning to this clone: At one end, the junction sequence differs from germline, possibly due to a read error. The chain is built from TRBV5-4 and TRBJ1-3; tentatively, D is TRBD1 (6 bases). CDR3 size: 12 residues. In germline, CDR1 is SGHNT, CDR2 YYREEE (reference sequence). CDR3 region: CASSLGGAARHF. The CDR3 DNA reads as TGTGCCAGCAGCTTGGGGGGGGCGGCCAGGCATTTT.

The chain has TRBV7-2 and TRBJ1-1; a possible D gene is TRBD1 (5 bases). This CDR3 region has 15 residues. The V gene's germline CDR1 is SGHTA and CDR2 FQGNSA. V gave up 5 bases and J gave up 4 bases, with 17 bases separating them. CDR3 protein: CASSLDGHPGTEAFF. CDR3 nucleotide sequence: TGTGCCAGCAGCCTCGACGGACATCCTGGCACTGAAGCTTTCTTT.

J is TRBJ2-5 and V is TRBV7-2; TRBD2 aligns across 14 bases. The germline gives CDR1 SGHTA, CDR2 FQGNSA. The CDR3 runs 19 residues. After removal of 5 bases from V and 5 bases from J, the junction contained 16 bases not matched to a gene. The CDR3 nucleotides are TGTGCCAGCAGCCCAGAGCCCGGGACTAGCGGGAGATCGCGGGAGACCCAGTACTTC. This gives the protein CASSPEPGTSGRSRETQYF.

The chain has TRBV28 and TRBJ2-6; D gene uncertain. This CDR3 has 14 amino acids. Germline CDR1 reads MDHEN; CDR2 reads SYDVKM. V was clipped by 5 bases and J by 2 bases, with 7 bases between them. For the CDR3, the DNA is TGTGCCAGCAGTCAGGTGACTGGGGCCAACGTCCTGACTTTC. Translation: CASSQVTGANVLTF.

V is TRBV13 and J is TRBJ1-1, with D possibly being TRBD1 (6 bases). The V gene lost 6 bases and the J gene lost 6 bases, with 20 bases spanning the gap. The CDR3 has 15 amino acids. Germline CDR1 PRHDT, CDR2 FYEKMQ (reference sequence). The CDR3 DNA is TGTGCCAGCAGTCTACGCGGTCCAGGGGAGGCTGAAGCTTTCTTT. Protein: CASSLRGPGEAEAFF.

This clone was observed a single time. CDR3 nucleotides: TGTGCCAGCAGCTGGGACAGGGGTTCGGGAAACACCATATATTTT. This gives the protein CASSWDRGSGNTIYF. The chain links TRBV5-6 to TRBJ1-3; TRBD1 aligns across 10 bases. Germline V CDR1 and CDR2: SGHDT, YYEEEE. The length of the CDR3 is 15 residues. The trim removed 3 bases at V and 4 bases at J, leaving 4 bases unmatched.